The rows below give T cell receptor beta chains drawn from one sample of a study of OX40 agonist ivuxolimab in advanced cancers. This table comes from immunoSEQ multiplex PCR, and its TCRdb copy is limited to in-frame clones, with some not included. The sample shows 37,000 or so clones, approximately 86% of them seen only once. Specimen: CD4+ or CD8+ T cells sorted from blood, collected in a trial of the OX40 agonist ivuxolimab. The receptor source for this set is an adult with an advanced solid tumor such as melanoma, head and neck, liver or kidney cancer. The CDR3 runs from the conserved cysteine through the conserved F or W. The D gene is left open where the match is weak. The size of a clone is reported for some rows only, either as once, few or many, or as a class for expanded clones.

size	V	J	D	CDR3	DNA
once	TRBV7-3	TRBJ1-1	-	CASSLMVNTEAFF	TGTGCCAGCAGCTTAATGGTGAACACTGAAGCTTTCTTT
-	TRBV5-1	TRBJ2-3	TRBD1	CASSFGQGAVDTQYF	TGCGCCAGCAGCTTCGGACAGGGGGCCGTAGATACGCAGTATTTT
few	TRBV5-1	TRBJ2-1	-	CASSLEPNRAGEQFF	TGCGCCAGCAGCTTGGAACCCAACAGGGCAGGTGAGCAGTTCTTC
-	TRBV15	TRBJ2-7	-	CATSRAKDEQYF	TGTGCCACCAGCAGGGCTAAGGACGAGCAGTACTTC
-	TRBV7-3	TRBJ2-2	-	CASSRRADWAGELFF	TGTGCCAGCAGCCGAAGGGCCGACTGGGCCGGGGAGCTGTTTTTT
-	TRBV14	TRBJ2-5	TRBD1	CASSHYRGRETQYF	TGTGCCAGCAGCCATTACAGGGGCAGGGAGACCCAGTACTTC
-	TRBV9	TRBJ2-3	TRBD2	CASSVGSSGGRTDTQYF	TGTGCCAGCAGCGTAGGGTCTAGCGGGGGGCGCACAGATACGCAGTATTTT
-	TRBV5-1	TRBJ1-4	-	CASSWTRGADEKLFF	TGCGCCAGCAGCTGGACTCGGGGGGCTGATGAAAAACTGTTTTTT
-	TRBV27	TRBJ1-4	TRBD1	CATRRPGGNEKLFF	TGTGCCACCCGCCGGCCAGGGGGGAATGAAAAACTGTTTTTT
few	TRBV30	TRBJ1-6	-	CAWSAASPLHF	TGTGCCTGGAGTGCAGCCTCACCCCTCCACTTT
-	TRBV2	TRBJ2-7	-	CASSSPAGPYEQYF	TGTGCCAGCAGTTCCCCCGCAGGCCCTTACGAGCAGTACTTC
once	TRBV6-6	TRBJ2-3	TRBD2	CASSPLAGGLGTQYF	TGTGCCAGCAGTCCTCTAGCGGGGGGGCTGGGTACGCAGTATTTT
-	TRBV27	TRBJ1-3	-	CASSSRGTASGNTIYF	TGTGCCAGCAGTTCGCGCGGGACGGCCTCTGGAAACACCATATATTTT
few	TRBV2	TRBJ1-5	-	CASRRDSNQPQHF	TGTGCCAGCAGGCGGGATAGCAATCAGCCCCAGCATTTT
-	TRBV7-2	TRBJ2-2	-	CASSLVGGSSTGELFF	TGTGCCAGCAGCTTAGTGGGGGGATCGAGCACCGGGGAGCTGTTTTTT
-	TRBV2	TRBJ1-1	-	CASGRSSTEAFF	TGTGCCAGCGGACGAAGCAGCACTGAAGCTTTCTTT
-	TRBV18	TRBJ1-4	TRBD1	CASSPPGTANEKLFF	TGTGCCAGCTCACCACCCGGGACAGCGAATGAAAAACTGTTTTTT
-	TRBV5-4	TRBJ2-1	-	CASSSATTASYNEQFF	TGTGCCAGCAGCAGTGCGACAACGGCCTCCTACAATGAGCAGTTCTTC
few	TRBV6-1	TRBJ1-5	TRBD1	CASRSATGENQPQHF	TGTGCCAGCCGATCCGCGACAGGGGAAAATCAGCCCCAGCATTTT
-	TRBV5-1	TRBJ2-3	-	CASGTVGSTDTQYF	TGCGCCAGCGGGACGGTTGGAAGCACAGATACGCAGTATTTT
-	TRBV5-4	TRBJ2-7	-	CASSLVGGGEQYF	TGTGCCAGCAGCTTGGTAGGGGGGGGCGAGCAGTACTTC
once	TRBV29-1	TRBJ1-2	TRBD1	CSVTPGGRGYGYTF	TGCAGCGTAACCCCAGGGGGCCGGGGCTATGGCTACACCTTC
-	TRBV7-7	TRBJ2-5	TRBD2	CASSSGGQETQYF	TGTGCTAGCAGCTCGGGGGGCCAAGAGACCCAGTACTTC
few	TRBV15	TRBJ1-2	TRBD1	CATSRDLRGTDYGYTF	TGTGCCACCAGCAGGGACCTAAGAGGGACAGACTATGGCTACACCTTC
-	TRBV11-2	TRBJ2-5	-	CASRIPGTQETQYF	TGTGCCAGCAGAATCCCCGGGACCCAAGAGACCCAGTACTTC
-	TRBV28	TRBJ2-5	TRBD1	CASLEQGARETQYF	TGTGCCAGCCTGGAGCAGGGGGCGCGGGAGACCCAGTACTTC
-	TRBV18	TRBJ1-5	-	CASSPGPVGNQPQHF	TGTGCCAGCTCACCTGGCCCGGTAGGCAATCAGCCCCAGCATTTT
-	TRBV6-1	TRBJ2-1	TRBD2	CASRTSGGRNEQFF	TGTGCCAGCAGGACTAGCGGGGGGCGAAATGAGCAGTTCTTC